One and the same sample provided the 3 T cell receptor beta chains below, sequenced in a study of T cells in Graves' hyperthyroidism and ophthalmopathy. The investigators amplified TCR beta CDR3 regions from RNA transcripts. First-round RT-PCR of the TCR CDR3 relied on the HTBI primer set. TCRdb reprocessed the multiplex PCR reads with MiXCR, giving one entry per CDR3 protein. The sample lists 500,000 to 650,000 distinct CDR3 sequences, 15% to 20% occurring once. Sample: blood. These receptors all come from a woman aged 18 to 35 with Graves' ophthalmopathy.

V and J are TRBV10-3 and TRBJ2-6; no firm D call. Germline assignment: CDR1 ENHRY and CDR2 SYGVKD. Between the trimmed V and J ends, which lost 3 bases and 2 bases, there was a span of 11 bases. The CDR3 runs to 16 residues. CDR3 sequence (DNA): TGTGCCATCAGTGAAGGCGTGGGCGCTGGGGCCAACGTCCTGACTTTC. It codes for CAISEGVGAGANVLTF.

This clonotype occurred many times. This chain connects TRBV28 to TRBJ2-5; TRBD2 matches at 11 bases. The CDR3 has 16 residues. Looked up from germline, CDR1 is MDHEN and CDR2 is SYDVKM. Trimming took 5 bases from V and 5 from J; bases not matched to a gene: 10. This CDR3 reads CASSASIAGGGETQYF. CDR3 DNA sequence: TGTGCCAGCAGTGCCTCAATAGCGGGGGGGGGCGAGACCCAGTACTTC. The entire variable domain, with the rest obtained from reference TRBV28 and TRBJ2-5, is as follows: DVKVTQSSRYLVKRTGEKVFLECVQDMDHENMFWYRQDPGLGLRLIYFSYDVKMKEKGDIPEGYSVSREKKERFSLILESASTNQTSMYLCASSASIAGGGETQYFGPGTRLLVL.

This clonotype was counted ten times or more. The chain is built from TRBV27 and TRBJ2-7; tentative D call: TRBD2 (5 bases). V was cut by 0 bases and J by 2 bases, with 11 bases left in between. CDR1 MNHEY and CDR2 SMNVEV come from the germline V gene (reference sequence). The CDR3 has 15 amino acids. CDR3 sequence (DNA): TGTGCCAGCAGTTTATCTAGCGCCCTCCCCTACGAGCAGTACTTC. This gives the protein CASSLSSALPYEQYF.